The rows below give T cell receptor beta chains drawn from one sample of a study of blood T cell repertoires in COVID-19. TCRdb's copy holds only in-frame clones and misses some; the assay was immunoSEQ multiplex PCR. The table shows 61,000 or so clones, with approximately 86% occurring only once. The sample consisted of peripheral blood. The receptors shown here come from a woman aged 80 or older with active COVID-19. The CDR3 runs from the conserved cysteine through the conserved F or W. D genes are given only for firm matches. The size entry is marked missing in some rows and otherwise reads once, few, many or a size class.

>TRBJ2-1|TRBD2|.|TRBV7-9
CASSLGLAGGPAYNEQFF
TGTGCCAGCAGCTTAGGACTAGCGGGGGGGCCTGCCTACAATGAGCAGTTCTTC
>TRBJ2-7|TRBD2|.|TRBV28
CASSLPVAGPPYEQYF
TGTGCCAGCAGTTTACCCGTAGCGGGGCCCCCCTACGAGCAGTACTTC
>TRBJ2-1|.|.|TRBV5-1
CASSSDPGVEQFF
TGCGCCAGCAGCTCCGACCCAGGGGTCGAGCAGTTCTTC
>TRBJ2-3|.|few|TRBV5-6
CASSLGAHTDTQYF
TGTGCCAGCAGCTTGGGGGCTCACACAGATACGCAGTATTTT
>TRBJ1-1|.|.|TRBV19
CASNEQGPGEAFF
TGTGCCAGTAACGAACAGGGTCCGGGTGAAGCTTTCTTT
>TRBJ1-1|.|many|TRBV6-6
CASRQTASTEAFF
TGTGCCAGCAGGCAGACGGCTAGTACTGAAGCTTTCTTT
>TRBJ2-2|TRBD1|.|TRBV6-2/TRBV6-3
CASSYGHRGSFDTGELFF
TGTGCCAGCAGTTACGGCCACAGGGGAAGCTTTGATACCGGGGAGCTGTTTTTT
>TRBJ1-1|.|.|TRBV5-4
CASHRAGTEAFF
TGTGCCAGTCACAGGGCAGGGACTGAAGCTTTCTTT
>TRBJ2-3|.|once|TRBV11-2
CASSYRTGYSTDTQYF
TGTGCCAGCAGCTACCGAACAGGTTATAGCACAGATACGCAGTATTTT
>TRBJ2-3|TRBD2|.|TRBV5-5
CASSSGTITDTQYF
TGTGCCAGCAGCTCCGGGACTATAACAGATACGCAGTATTTT